Presented here are 23 T cell receptor beta chains from one specimen sequenced in a study of T cells after yellow fever vaccination. TCRdb re-called the 5' RACE reads through MiXCR, storing one row per CDR3 protein. This table holds some 560,000 distinct CDR3 sequences, roughly 19% found once. Source: PBMCs, taken 15 days after the yellow fever booster vaccination. Receptors were obtained from a man aged 25 to 45 who received the YFV17D yellow fever vaccine.

The rearrangement links TRBV10-2 to TRBJ2-3, with TRBD2 as a possible D gene (5 bases). CDR3 size: 18 residues. Germline CDR1 is WSHSY and CDR2 is SAAADI. Trimming removed 7 bases at V and 2 bases at J, with 25 bases between. CDR3 residues: CASTEGLTDIPITDTQYF. In DNA, the CDR3 is TGCGCCAGCACCGAGGGTCTCACCGACATTCCAATCACAGATACGCAGTATTTT.

This clonotype was detected a few times. This chain joins TRBV5-1 and TRBJ2-1; D uncertain. V lost 4 bases, J lost 7 bases, and 12 bases lay in between. This CDR3 comprises 13 residues. The germline V gene has CDR1 SGHRS and CDR2 YFSETQ. The CDR3 loop is CASSTPPGNEQFF. CDR3 nucleotides: TGCGCCAGCAGCACCCCTCCTGGGAATGAGCAGTTCTTC.

The chain's CDR3 is CSVGGLEETQYF. CDR3 DNA: TGCAGCGTTGGGGGACTTGAAGAGACCCAGTACTTC. The chain recombines TRBV29-1 with TRBJ2-5, with a weak D call TRBD2 (6 bases). The CDR3 consists of 12 residues. Trimming removed 4 bases from V and 3 bases from J, with 9 bases in between. Germline V gene data show CDR1 as SQVTM and CDR2 as ANQGSEA.

This clonotype was recorded a few times. This chain uses TRBV12-3 or TRBV12-4 with TRBJ2-5; no clear D gene. Trimming shortened V by 7 bases and J by 7 bases, and 16 bases separated the two germline ends. The CDR3 has 13 residues. DNA for the CDR3: TGTGCCAGCAACGGGTTTAGGGAATCGACCCAGTACTTC. Translated: CASNGFRESTQYF.

This clonotype came up a few times. The chain carries TRBV20-1 and TRBJ2-1; 9 nucleotides match TRBD2. The CDR3 has 16 residues. Germline assignment: CDR1 DFQATT and CDR2 SNEGSKA (reference sequence). Trimming at V came to 1 base and at J to 0 bases, leaving 4 bases not matched to a gene. The CDR3 DNA is TGCAGTGCTAGAGTACCAGCGGGAGGCTCCTACAATGAGCAGTTCTTC. Translating it yields CSARVPAGGSYNEQFF.

This clonotype was observed a handful of times. This sequence joins TRBV5-1 and TRBJ2-7; TRBD2 matches 13 bases. J lost 2 bases, V lost 4 bases, and 9 bases had no gene match. This CDR3 has 17 residues. Per germline, CDR1 SGHRS and CDR2 YFSETQ. The CDR3 nucleotides are TGCGCCAGCAGCGATCGGACTAGCGGGAGAATTGCCTACGAGCAGTACTTC. Translation: CASSDRTSGRIAYEQYF.

The gene calls are TRBV20-1 and TRBJ2-3; either TRBD1 or TRBD2 may supply D (5 bases each). Looked up from germline, CDR1 is DFQATT and CDR2 is SNEGSKA (reference sequence). This CDR3 spans 13 amino acids. V lost 0 bases, J lost 11 bases, and 15 bases lay in between. DNA for the CDR3: TGCAGTGCTAGAGATCGGGGCAGTCTGGTGCAGTATTTT. Translated: CSARDRGSLVQYF.

This clonotype appeared a few times. The rearrangement links TRBV20-1 to TRBJ2-7; D might be TRBD1 or TRBD2, each matching 5 bases. Trimming shortened V by 6 bases and J by 5 bases, and 14 bases separated the two germline ends. The CDR3 sequence is 12 residues long. Germline CDR1 and CDR2: DFQATT and SNEGSKA (reference sequence). CDR3 DNA: TGCAGTGCGGGACCATGGGAAAACGAGCAGTACTTC. Translating it yields CSAGPWENEQYF.

V gene TRBV6-5 combines with J gene TRBJ2-7; a possible D gene is TRBD1 (6 bases). CDR1 and CDR2 from the germline V gene are MNHEY and SVGAGI. The V gene lost 2 bases and the J gene lost 7 bases, with 9 bases spanning the gap. This CDR3 has 12 amino acids. CDR3 loop: CASSYTGWEQYF. In DNA, the CDR3 is TGTGCCAGCAGTTACACAGGGTGGGAGCAGTACTTC.

This clonotype occurred a few times. The rearrangement links TRBV28 to TRBJ2-1; D not certain. The CDR3 sequence is 15 residues long. V was cut by 6 bases and J by 0 bases, with 12 bases left in between. The germline V gene has CDR1 MDHEN and CDR2 SYDVKM. CDR3 DNA: TGTGCCAGCAGCAAGGCAGCGCTCTCCTACAATGAGCAGTTCTTC. Translation: CASSKAALSYNEQFF. Drawing the rest from reference TRBV28 and TRBJ2-1, the complete variable domain is DVKVTQSSRYLVKRTGEKVFLECVQDMDHENMFWYRQDPGLGLRLIYFSYDVKMKEKGDIPEGYSVSREKKERFSLILESASTNQTSMYLCASSKAALSYNEQFFGPGTRLTVL.

A few counts support this clonotype. V gene TRBV3-1 combines with J gene TRBJ2-7; TRBD2 matches 10 bases. This CDR3 contains 15 residues. The germline gives CDR1 LGHDT, CDR2 YNNKEL (reference sequence). V dropped 3 bases and J dropped 3; count of bases not matched to a gene: 5. The CDR3 region is CASSHWTSGHYEQYF. CDR3 DNA: TGTGCCAGCAGCCACTGGACTAGCGGACACTACGAGCAGTACTTC.

The chain carries TRBV29-1 and TRBJ2-7; D unresolved. Trimming shortened V by 4 bases and J by 4 bases, and 8 bases separated the two germline ends. In germline, CDR1 is SQVTM, CDR2 ANQGSEA. The CDR3 contains 11 residues. CDR3 amino acids: CSVALGYEQYF. The CDR3 DNA sequence: TGCAGCGTTGCCCTGGGGTACGAGCAGTACTTC.

The J gene is TRBJ1-6, the V gene TRBV12-3 or TRBV12-4; TRBD1 matches 7 bases. The length of the CDR3 is 14 residues. Trimming at V came to 5 bases and at J to 7 bases, leaving 5 bases not matched to a gene. The CDR3 loop is CASSKGQWNSPLHF. The DNA for the CDR3 is TGTGCCAGCAGTAAGGGACAGTGGAATTCACCCCTCCACTTT.

On this clonotype itself: A much larger clone lies a single base off, so this may be a read error. The chain has TRBV12-3 or TRBV12-4 and TRBJ2-2; D is ambiguous. The CDR3 consists of 12 residues. V was shortened by 2 bases and J by 6 bases, with 4 bases between the two germline ends. The CDR3 DNA reads TGTGCCAGCAGTTTAATCGCCGGGGAGCTGTTTTTT. This sequence encodes CASSLIAGELFF.

There are a few counts of this clonotype. This chain connects TRBV7-2 to TRBJ2-2, with D perhaps matching TRBD1 or TRBD2 (5 bases each). Trimming took 11 bases from V and 4 from J, leaving 17 bases between them. The CDR3 is made up of 14 amino acids. CDR1 is SGHTA, CDR2 FQGNSA, per germline. In DNA, the CDR3 is TGTGCCGGCCGGGACGTGGGGCTCACCGGGGAGCTGTTTTTT. Its translation is CAGRDVGLTGELFF.

This clonotype was counted between two and nine times. The V gene is TRBV7-9, the J gene TRBJ2-1, with no clear D. Germline CDR1 SEHNR, CDR2 FQNEAQ (reference sequence). The CDR3 length is 15 residues. V was cut by 1 base and J by 7 bases, with 14 bases left in between. Here the CDR3 DNA reads TGTGCCAGCAGCTTAGTACCGGGCCTTATGAATGAGCAGTTCTTC. It is translated as CASSLVPGLMNEQFF.

The rearrangement links TRBV5-1 to TRBJ2-4, with a weak D call TRBD2 (5 bases). CDR1 and CDR2 (germline): SGHRS, YFSETQ. The CDR3 spans 14 residues. The V end was cut by 4 bases, the J end by 0 bases, with 8 bases between. CDR3 loop: CASSAGLAKNIQYF. CDR3 in DNA: TGCGCCAGCAGCGCGGGCTTAGCCAAAAACATTCAGTACTTC.

The CDR3 reads CSARVGGPNTEAFF. The CDR3, as DNA: TGCAGTGCTAGAGTGGGGGGCCCGAACACTGAAGCTTTCTTT. This chain connects TRBV20-1 to TRBJ1-1; D may be TRBD1 (6 bases). In germline, CDR1 is DFQATT, CDR2 SNEGSKA (reference sequence). The V end was cut by 1 base, the J end by 1 base, with 10 bases between. CDR3 length: 14 amino acids.

The V gene is TRBV7-2, the J gene TRBJ1-1, with 7 bases identical to TRBD1. The CDR3 consists of 14 residues. Germline V CDR1 and CDR2: SGHTA, FQGNSA. With 6 bases clipped from V and 0 bases from J, the junction kept 4 bases outside the gene matches. The CDR3 loop is CASRQGTVNTEAFF. CDR3 DNA: TGTGCCAGCAGACAGGGGACGGTGAACACTGAAGCTTTCTTT. Full variable domain (missing parts from reference TRBV7-2 and TRBJ1-1): GAGVSQSPSNKVTEKGKDVELRCDPISGHTALYWYRQSLGQGLEFLIYFQGNSAPDKSGLPSDRFSAERTGGSVSTLTIQRTQQEDSAVYLCASRQGTVNTEAFFGQGTRLTVV.

This clonotype turned up a few times. The chain recombines TRBV4-3 with TRBJ2-2; D is unclear. The CDR3 runs 14 residues. Germline V gene lookup returns CDR1 LGHNA and CDR2 YSLEER. V was shortened by 4 bases and J by 7 bases, with 13 bases between the two germline ends. As DNA, the CDR3 is TGCGCCAGCAGCCCCACCGGGTGGGGCGGGGAGCTGTTTTTT. It is translated as CASSPTGWGGELFF.

This clonotype was observed a handful of times. The chain joins TRBV5-1 to TRBJ2-3; TRBD2 matches at 7 bases. Germline CDR1 is SGHRS and CDR2 is YFSETQ. This CDR3 spans 15 amino acids. V lost 5 bases, J lost 6 bases, and 12 bases stayed unmatched. In nucleotides, the CDR3 is TGCGCCAGCAGGGTTCGGGGCGCGGGAGCCGATACGCAGTATTTT. Protein product: CASRVRGAGADTQYF.

The chain employs TRBV7-6 and TRBJ2-1; D might be TRBD2 (6 bases). Germline values: CDR1 SGHVS, CDR2 FNYEAQ. V lost 5 bases and J lost 10, with 15 bases in between. The CDR3 spans 13 residues. CDR3 DNA sequence: TGTGCCAGCAGCCCGCGGGGAGGAGAGGAGCAGTTCTTC. Protein product: CASSPRGGEEQFF.

The chain combines TRBV20-1 with TRBJ2-3; weak D call: TRBD2 (6 bases). V was cut by 4 bases and J by 4 bases, with 18 bases left in between. The germline V gene has CDR1 DFQATT and CDR2 SNEGSKA (reference sequence). The CDR3 runs 15 residues. CDR3: CSAKGGWGVPDTQYF. CDR3 coding DNA: TGCAGTGCTAAGGGCGGATGGGGGGTCCCAGATACGCAGTATTTT.